This T cell receptor (beta chain) was identified in a study of molecular identifiers for immune sequencing clone quantification (dated 2018 in TCRdb). Looking at the study overall: For a replicate experiment, RNA from around 20,000 or 100,000 naive CD8 T cells was divided into five aliquots, of which four were sequenced. This methods study used CD8 T cells to benchmark TCR RNA copy counting and molecular-identifier clustering-based TCR repertoire sequencing (MIDCIRS). Beyond this particular receptor, the publication reports: A single cell's worth of spiked-in Jurkat TCR RNA was reported detectable even among 850,000 to 1,000,000 naive CD8 T cells. Identical TCR molecules sharing a barcode could cause highly expanded clone sizes to be underestimated. Modeling indicated 2.5 to 3.5 TCR RNA copies recovered per cell, compared with roughly 9.7 by digital PCR, which implies a capture efficiency of 25% to 35%. In CMV-specific effector cells, clones with more than 20 RNA copies accounted for over 97% of molecules, whereas in naive cells such clones accounted for under 1%. When barcode sub-clustering was left out, chimeric consensus sequences inflated TCR diversity, with chimeras reaching as high as 47%.

This clonotype was observed many times. Which antigen it targets is not known. No base-level quality is on record; no much larger clone is a single base apart. As encoded in the germline V gene, CDR1 is MDHEN while CDR2 is SYDVKM. The CDR3 spans 14 residues, from the cysteine through the phenylalanine. Only the CDR3 DNA is retained, 42 bases long and in frame from the first base. Trimming accounts for 6 bases at V and 9 bases at J, while the number of junction bases matched to no gene is 10. Naive CD8 T cells, defined as CD8+CD4-CCR7+CD45RA+, were FACS-sorted into RLT Plus buffer on a BD FACSAria II. To compare sensitivity, a portion of naive CD8 T cell RNA was divided equally between MIDCIRS and a Smart-seq2-style 5'RACE protocol. CD8 T cells were enriched using RosetteSep CD8+ T Cell Enrichment Cocktail and Ficoll-Paque, and the enriched cells then underwent ACK red cell lysis. Library creation used PCR. The listed sequencing device is Illumina MiSeq. Total RNA was purified with the Qiagen AllPrep DNA/RNA kit. Before analysis, reads from multiple sequencing runs of the same library were pooled. As for the original processing: Reads were retained only if their TCR constant sequence matched exactly, and those retained reads were trimmed to 150 nt and grouped according to their 12-nt molecular barcodes. Reads within each barcode group were sub-clustered using a 15% Levenshtein threshold, and quality-weighted consensus sequences were constructed for each RNA molecule. Non-functional sequences were filtered out, along with any lower-count sequence sitting one edit away from another sequence. Based on fitting two negative binomial distributions, any barcode sub-cluster with under 20% of the maximum read count was discarded. The public reads were run again by TCRdb, first through fastp at Q25 and then through MiXCR, and only productive beta chains were kept. Every entry covers one CDR3 protein and lists the most common genes and DNA from its rows. In this record, the V and J calls reflect TCRdb's handling and not the investigators' own analysis. The sample table holds tens of thousands of distinct CDR3 sequences, of which approximately 17% were seen once. 6.5% to 9% of the sample lies in the top ten.

This TCR derives from a human donor in good health. Some libraries in this study had Jurkat cell RNA spiked in. The sequencing input was naive CD8+ T cells from blood, with Jurkat cell RNA spiked in. The cell subset or site label for this specimen denotes: FACS-sorted CD8+CD4-CCR7+CD45RA+ naive T cells. The chain links TRBV28 with TRBJ2-1; TRBD2 matches 8 bases in the middle. The nucleotide sequence reads TGTGCCAGCAGCTCGGGACTAGTCCCATTTGAGCAGTTCTTC. It translates to CASSSGLVPFEQFF.